These 27 T cell receptor beta chains originate from one sample sequenced in a study of cytomegalovirus exposure and HLA in healthy donors. 13 Jbeta primers and 60 Vbeta primers were used for the PCR. Only in-frame clones appear in the TCRdb table, and some are missing; sequencing was by immunoSEQ multiplex PCR. The table shows around 150,000 clones, with around four fifths occurring only once. Material: PBMCs. Every receptor here comes from a man aged 18-30 years in good health and CMV-seropositive.

This clone was picked up a small number of times. The CDR3 DNA is TGTGCCAGCAAAGTCAGCGGGAGGGCCTACGAGCAGTACTTC. Translated: CASKVSGRAYEQYF. V gene TRBV2 combines with J gene TRBJ2-7; 10 bases are a match to TRBD2. Germline assignment: CDR1 SNHLY and CDR2 FYNNEI. This CDR3 comprises 14 residues. The V gene end was trimmed by 7 bases and the J gene end by 2 bases; junction bases not matched to a gene: 5. Variable domain in full (rest from reference TRBV2 and TRBJ2-7): EPEVTQTPSHQVTQMGQEVILRCVPISNHLYFYWYRQILGQKVEFLVSFYNNEISEKSEIFDDQFSVERPDGSNFTLKIRSTKLEDSAMYFCASKVSGRAYEQYFGPGTRLTVT.

This clone occurred once. J is TRBJ1-2 and V is TRBV7-2; weak D call: TRBD1 (5 bases). In germline, CDR1 is SGHTA, CDR2 FQGNSA. CDR3 size: 12 residues. Trimming left V 2 bases short and J 8 bases short, with 9 bases between. The CDR3, as DNA: TGTGCCAGCAGCTTAAGGGGTGACGGCTACACCTTC. Translating it yields CASSLRGDGYTF.

The V and J genes are TRBV30 and TRBJ2-2; 15 nucleotides line up with TRBD2. V shed 1 base, J shed 5 bases, and the junction held 5 bases outside the gene matches. This CDR3 comprises 17 residues. The V gene's germline CDR1 is GTSNPN and CDR2 SVGIG (reference sequence). The CDR3 nucleotides read TGTGCCTGGAGTGGGCGGACTAGCGGGAGGGTAACCGGGGAGCTGTTTTTT. Amino acid sequence: CAWSGRTSGRVTGELFF.

This sequence joins TRBV18 and TRBJ1-1; TRBD1 is a possible D gene (5 bases). The CDR3 consists of 17 residues. Germline CDR1 and CDR2: KGHSH and LQKENI. Trimming shortened V by 1 base and J by 0 bases, and 15 bases separated the two germline ends. The CDR3 reads CASSPLSGQPMNTEAFF. The CDR3 bases are TGTGCCAGCTCACCACTCTCAGGGCAACCCATGAACACTGAAGCTTTCTTT.

V and J are TRBV4-1 and TRBJ2-1; the D gene is possibly TRBD2 (6 bases). Germline values: CDR1 MGHRA, CDR2 YSYEKL. The ends were cut back, 1 base at V and 5 bases at J, with 9 bases in the middle. The CDR3 extends over 14 amino acids. CDR3 region: CASSQVGGDNEQFF. The DNA for the CDR3 is TGCGCCAGCAGCCAAGTGGGGGGAGACAATGAGCAGTTCTTC.

About this clone: As the CDR3 is not closed by the conserved phenylalanine or tryptophan, this likely results from a read error. This chain connects TRBV6-5 to TRBJ1-6; the D gene is possibly TRBD1 (5 bases). CDR1 and CDR2 from the germline V gene are MNHEY and SVGAGI. V lost 7 bases and J 12 bases, leaving 16 bases between the germline ends. This CDR3 is 13 amino acids long. CDR3 bases: TGTGCCAGCACGGATTCGGGGGTCGGACCCCTCCACCTT. It translates to CASTDSGVGPLHL.

This clone occurred a few times. The chain employs TRBV5-1 and TRBJ2-7; a weak D match, TRBD2 (5 bases). Trimming took off 0 bases at V and 3 bases at J, with 10 bases between the two ends. The CDR3 contains 14 residues. Looked up from germline, CDR1 is SGHRS and CDR2 is YFSETQ. Here the CDR3 reads CASSLDPGSYEQYF. For the CDR3, the DNA is TGCGCCAGCAGCTTGGACCCTGGGAGCTACGAGCAGTACTTC.

The V and J genes are TRBV27 and TRBJ1-5; the match to TRBD1 covers 8 bases. The germline V gene has CDR1 MNHEY and CDR2 SMNVEV (reference sequence). The CDR3 runs 16 residues. The junction had 14 bases not matched to a gene; V was cut back by 6 bases and J by 7 bases. The CDR3 nucleotides are TGTGCCAGCAGCCCTTCAGGGGGCACATCTGGCCAGCCCCAGCATTTT. This codes for CASSPSGGTSGQPQHF.

The chain joins TRBV29-1 to TRBJ2-3; 10 nucleotides match TRBD1. The J segment lost 4 bases and the V segment lost 7 bases, leaving 5 bases of the junction unmatched. This CDR3 is built from 13 residues. Per the germline V gene, CDR1 is SQVTM and CDR2 is ANQGSEA. CDR3 loop: CSAGQGVSDTQYF. The CDR3 region has the DNA TGCAGCGCTGGACAGGGGGTATCAGATACGCAGTATTTT.

V and J are TRBV27 and TRBJ1-6; D is undetermined. This CDR3 is 14 amino acids long. Germline V lookup: CDR1 MNHEY, CDR2 SMNVEV (reference sequence). Trimming pared 3 bases from V and 5 bases from J, leaving 8 bases between. In nucleotides, the CDR3 is TGTGCCAGCAGTTTCTCCCCAGATAATTCACCCCTCCACTTT. This sequence encodes CASSFSPDNSPLHF.

There are a few counts of this clone. The V call is TRBV4-1, the J call TRBJ1-6, with a weak D call TRBD1 (5 bases). The CDR3 length is 15 residues. Germline V lookup: CDR1 MGHRA, CDR2 YSYEKL. V was clipped by 0 bases and J by 7 bases, with 10 bases between them. CDR3 loop: CASSQDRGNNSPLHF. DNA for the CDR3: TGCGCCAGCAGCCAAGATCGGGGGAACAATTCACCCCTCCACTTT.

The CDR3 DNA sequence: TGTGCCAGCAGTACCGGGACAAGCGTTCCGTACTTC. Protein sequence: CASSTGTSVPYF. The chain carries TRBV13 and TRBJ2-5, with a weak D call TRBD1 (6 bases). The CDR3 is 12 residues long. Between the trimmed V and J ends, which lost 6 bases and 13 bases, there was a span of 18 bases. Per the germline V gene, CDR1 is PRHDT and CDR2 is FYEKMQ (reference sequence).

The sample holds a few counts of this clone. V is TRBV5-5 and J is TRBJ2-3; D remains ambiguous. The CDR3 runs to 14 residues. Trimming left V 0 bases short and J 6 bases short, with 11 bases between. Per the germline V gene, CDR1 is SGHKS and CDR2 is YYEKEE (reference sequence). The CDR3 is CASSLAHGSDTQYF. The CDR3 region has the DNA TGTGCCAGCAGCTTGGCTCACGGTTCGGATACGCAGTATTTT.

The V gene is TRBV11-2, the J gene TRBJ1-1; 7 bases align to TRBD1. Per the germline V gene, CDR1 is SGHAT and CDR2 is FQNNGV. V was pared by 4 bases and J by 2 bases, with 4 bases of the junction left unmatched. The CDR3 is 14 residues long. CDR3 nucleotide sequence: TGTGCCAGCAGCTCGACAGGGTATAACACTGAAGCTTTCTTT. Translating it yields CASSSTGYNTEAFF. The entire variable domain, with the rest obtained from reference TRBV11-2 and TRBJ1-1, is as follows: EAGVAQSPRYKIIEKRQSVAFWCNPISGHATLYWYQQILGQGPKLLIQFQNNGVVDDSQLPKDRFSAERLKGVDSTLKIQPAKLEDSAVYLCASSSTGYNTEAFFGQGTRLTVV.

A few counts support this clone. The CDR3 region has the DNA TGTGCCAGCAGCTTGGGGGGGGCAACTAATGAAAAACTGTTTTTT. This codes for CASSLGGATNEKLFF. The chain recombines TRBV5-4 with TRBJ1-4; D might be TRBD1 (5 bases). Germline V gene lookup returns CDR1 SGHNT and CDR2 YYREEE (reference sequence). V gave up 0 bases and J gave up 0 bases, with 6 bases separating them. The CDR3 is 15 amino acids.

The V and J genes are TRBV7-2 and TRBJ1-1; no definite D call. The CDR3 contains 14 residues. The germline gives CDR1 SGHTA, CDR2 FQGNSA. Between the trimmed V and J ends, which lost 3 bases and 5 bases, there was a span of 13 bases. In DNA form, the CDR3 reads TGTGCCAGCAGCTTTATGCAGGTAGTGACTGAAGCTTTCTTT. The encoded protein is CASSFMQVVTEAFF.

This clone appeared a single time. J is TRBJ2-2 and V is TRBV28, with D perhaps TRBD1 (6 bases). CDR3 size: 19 residues. Deletions cut 5 bases from V and 1 base from J, with 23 bases between. The germline CDR1 and CDR2 sequences are MDHEN and SYDVKM. The CDR3 DNA reads TGTGCCAGCAGTCGATATCTTACAGGGATAGTAGGGAACACCGGGGAGCTGTTTTTT. Translating gives CASSRYLTGIVGNTGELFF. The variable domain in full, with the rest retrieved from reference TRBV28 and TRBJ2-2, is DVKVTQSSRYLVKRTGEKVFLECVQDMDHENMFWYRQDPGLGLRLIYFSYDVKMKEKGDIPEGYSVSREKKERFSLILESASTNQTSMYLCASSRYLTGIVGNTGELFFGEGSRLTVL.

The chain employs TRBV19 and TRBJ2-7; TRBD2 agrees at 7 bases. Trimming removed 5 bases from V and 2 bases from J; junction bases left unmatched: 6. The CDR3 runs to 14 residues. Germline loops: CDR1 LNHDA, CDR2 SQIVND (reference sequence). DNA of the CDR3: TGTGCCAGTAGTTCGGGGACTACTCCCTACGAGCAGTACTTC. This sequence encodes CASSSGTTPYEQYF. Supplemented by reference TRBV19 and TRBJ2-7, the full variable domain reads DGGITQSPKYLFRKEGQNVTLSCEQNLNHDAMYWYRQDPGQGLRLIYYSQIVNDFQKGDIAEGYSVSREKKESFPLTVTSAQKNPTAFYLCASSSGTTPYEQYFGPGTRLTVT.

Here the CDR3 DNA reads TGTGCCAGCAGTCGGACAGAAGGAACTGAAGCTTTCTTT. It is translated as CASSRTEGTEAFF. The V call is TRBV2, the J call TRBJ1-1, with TRBD1 as a possible D gene (6 bases). Germline V gene lookup returns CDR1 SNHLY and CDR2 FYNNEI. With 5 bases removed from V and 5 bases from J, the gap between germline ends came to 12 bases. CDR3 length: 13 amino acids.

This chain links TRBV4-3 with TRBJ2-1, with TRBD2 matching over 9 bases. This CDR3 contains 15 residues. Per germline, CDR1 LGHNA and CDR2 YSLEER. After removal of 1 base from V and 8 bases from J, the junction contained 6 bases not matched to a gene. The CDR3 nucleotides read TGCGCCAGCAGCCAAGTCGACGCGGGAGGGCATGAGCAGTTCTTC. Translating gives CASSQVDAGGHEQFF.

The chain joins TRBV25-1 to TRBJ2-5, with unresolved D. Trimming stripped 8 bases from V and 5 bases from J, with 12 bases between. Germline V gives CDR1 MGHDK, CDR2 SYGVNS. This CDR3 spans 12 amino acids. CDR3 loop: CASSLTVETQYF. CDR3 bases: TGTGCCAGCTCTCTAACAGTGGAGACCCAGTACTTC.

The CDR3: CASSRNSIPNTEAFF. The CDR3 DNA follows: TGTGCCAGCAGTAGAAACAGTATCCCGAACACTGAAGCTTTCTTT. This chain uses TRBV6-5 with TRBJ1-1; no clear D gene. Trimming left V 5 bases short and J 1 base short, with 14 bases between. Germline V CDR1 and CDR2: MNHEY, SVGAGI. The CDR3 totals 15 residues.

The rearrangement joins TRBV7-3 to TRBJ2-7; 7 bases fit TRBD2. Looked up from germline, CDR1 is SGHTA and CDR2 is FQGTGA. This CDR3 has 16 residues. Unmatched junction bases numbered 8, after V lost 2 bases and J lost 1 base. The CDR3 region is CASSLFSVGGSYEQYF. CDR3 nucleotides: TGTGCCAGCAGCTTATTTTCAGTGGGGGGGTCCTACGAGCAGTACTTC.

The chain joins TRBV5-1 to TRBJ2-5; 7 bases agree with TRBD1. The CDR3 has 14 residues. With 3 bases clipped from V and 4 bases from J, the junction kept 6 bases outside the gene matches. The germline CDR1 and CDR2 sequences are SGHRS and YFSETQ. This chain's CDR3 is CASSSTGAGETQYF. The CDR3 nucleotides read TGCGCCAGCAGCTCAACAGGGGCCGGAGAGACCCAGTACTTC.

The chain joins TRBV7-9 to TRBJ2-1; unclear D gene. Per the germline V gene, CDR1 is SEHNR and CDR2 is FQNEAQ (reference sequence). V dropped 0 bases and J dropped 8 bases, with 5 bases sitting between them. The CDR3 sequence is 12 residues long. The CDR3 is CASSLAAHEQFF. For the CDR3, the DNA is TGTGCCAGCAGCTTAGCAGCGCATGAGCAGTTCTTC.

Only a few counts were recorded for this clone. The genes are TRBV27 and TRBJ2-3; TRBD2 agrees at 8 bases. The CDR3 has 14 residues. Germline trimming cut 7 bases from V and 4 bases from J; bases unmatched to any gene: 7. Per germline, CDR1 MNHEY and CDR2 SMNVEV (reference sequence). The CDR3 region has the DNA TGTGCCAGCAATCGGCCGGGAGGGGCAGATACGCAGTATTTT. This gives the protein CASNRPGGADTQYF.

As to this clone: The final CDR3 position lacks the conserved phenylalanine or tryptophan, pointing to a likely read error. The chain links TRBV19 to TRBJ2-7; 13 bases align to TRBD2. CDR3 length equals 14 residues. Germline values: CDR1 LNHDA, CDR2 SQIVND (reference sequence). J lost 6 bases, V lost 7 bases, and 6 bases had no gene match. In nucleotides, the CDR3 is TGTGCCAGTACCGAGGGGACTAGCGGGACCGAGCAGTACCTC. Its translation is CASTEGTSGTEQYL.